A selection of T cell receptor beta chains follows, all from one sample in a study of blood T cell repertoires in COVID-19. Profiled with immunoSEQ multiplex PCR; TCRdb holds only in-frame clones, not every one. The sample holds nearly 200,000 clones, approximately 84% seen once. The sequencing input was PBMCs or T cells enriched from blood (not recorded which). All receptors derive from a man aged 40-55 years who had recovered from COVID-19. The CDR3 runs from the conserved cysteine through the conserved F or W.

TRBJ2-1	TRBV4-2	CASSQGDNNEQFF
TRBJ1-2	TRBV6-5	CATSDGTDYGYTF
TRBJ2-3	TRBV4-1	CASSPRTSGGREDTQYF
TRBJ1-1	TRBV7-2	CASARGGLMNTEAFF
TRBJ1-5	TRBV2	CASSERRGGGVNNQPQHF
TRBJ2-7	TRBV30	CAWSLSLQRGEQYF
TRBJ2-7	TRBV5-8	CASSSHHLQADLYEQYF
TRBJ2-1	TRBV5-1	CASSLGPRQNEQFF
TRBJ1-5	TRBV18	CASSPLRDQPQHF
TRBJ2-7	TRBV27	CASIREQGVDHEQYF
TRBJ2-1	TRBV3-1/TRBV3-2	CASSLTSGGAGNEQFF
TRBJ2-7	TRBV6-5	CASSIRGGDEQYF
TRBJ2-5	TRBV9	CASSVGILAGGHSGETQYF
TRBJ2-1	TRBV7-2	CASSSWAADYNEQFF
TRBJ2-7	TRBV5-4	CASSGGTSGVITYEQYF